The rows below give T cell receptor beta chains drawn from one sample of a study of blood T cell repertoires in COVID-19. TCRdb's copy holds only in-frame clones and misses some; the assay was immunoSEQ multiplex PCR. The sample includes under 250,000 clones, about 85% of them seen just once. Sequencing input: peripheral blood. Source of these receptors: a man in his forties or fifties who had recovered from COVID-19. Each CDR3 is given with its conserved first and last residue.

v_call cdr3_aa
TRBV19 CASSIDRGNEQFF
TRBV5-4 CASSPGQGGGYEQYF
TRBV20-1 CSASRGSREQFF
TRBV7-2 CASRPGQGRGYTF
TRBV19 CASSSARVGQPQHF
TRBV19 CASKQRETDTQYF
TRBV19 CASRGDLASGELFF
TRBV30 CAWSLGLLNEKLFF
TRBV30 CAWSAPAGYGYTF
TRBV18 CASSSIGAGRNTGELFF
TRBV19 CASSMEDRAPLEQYF
TRBV19 CATKRGLTSYEQYF
TRBV6-1 CASSEALRGTSGRDEQYF
TRBV29-1 CSVETGIPYEQYF
TRBV6-2/TRBV6-3 CASSYSTDRGVREQYF
TRBV9 CASSRRAGQDTQYF
TRBV28 CASSSTTGTYEQYF
TRBV6-5 CASSSGGQPQHF
TRBV6-5 CASSYSMGQTQYF
TRBV3-1/TRBV3-2 CASSQERLAEGVDTQYF